This T cell receptor (beta chain) was obtained from a study of beta chain features in type 1 diabetes. Study in general: Age, gender, cell numbers and subset yield matched between patients and controls. Points from the study as a whole: Significant though moderate, a shortening of TCRB CDR3s appeared in all four CD4+ subsets of Type 1 diabetes patients. PCR, the amplification step, might favor shorter templates, equally in patients and controls.

This clone was seen a handful of times. Antigen specificity is unknown. Sequenced material consisted of expressed TCRB transcripts (all of the isolated RNA was reverse transcribed). Samples of naive, central memory and regulatory T cells yielded a mean of approximately 3.7 million reads. Clones were read by immunoSEQ multiplex PCR, and TCRdb kept only the in-frame ones, dropping some. The data hold roughly 400,000 clones, with around 16% observed a single time. Deletions cut 2 bases from V and 0 bases from J, with 7 bases between. The CDR3 spans 15 residues. CDR1 is MDHEN and CDR2 is SYDVKM in the germline V gene.

The material sequenced was naive CD4+ T cells from blood. This sequence was found in a woman aged 18-29 years in good health. V gene TRBV28 combines with J gene TRBJ2-2; D ambiguous. The CDR3: CASSLTPPNTGELFF. Written as DNA, the CDR3 is TGTGCCAGCAGTTTAACTCCCCCGAACACCGGGGAGCTGTTTTTT.